One sample yielded the 24 T cell receptor beta chains listed below, sequenced in a study of blood T cell repertoires in COVID-19. Sequenced by immunoSEQ multiplex PCR; TCRdb stores in-frame clones only, minus some. This table holds roughly 250,000 clones, about four fifths found once. Sequencing input: peripheral blood. The receptor set was obtained from a woman aged 40-49 years who had recovered from COVID-19.

V is TRBV2 and J is TRBJ2-5; possibly TRBD2 for D (5 bases). The CDR3 runs 15 residues. Per the germline V gene, CDR1 is SNHLY and CDR2 is FYNNEI. Trimming took 4 bases from V and 0 from J, leaving 12 bases between them. The CDR3 protein is CASSAQRWYQETQYF. CDR3 nucleotide sequence: TGTGCCAGCAGTGCCCAGCGGTGGTACCAAGAGACCCAGTACTTC.

The rearrangement uses TRBV19 and TRBJ1-2; TRBD1 agrees at 7 bases. This CDR3 comprises 19 residues. The J segment lost 3 bases and the V segment lost 6 bases, leaving 22 bases of the junction unmatched. Looked up from germline, CDR1 is LNHDA and CDR2 is SQIVND (reference sequence). The CDR3 nucleotides are TGTGCCAGTAGCCCCCGTCCCCTCCGACAGGGATCCATTGACTATGGCTACACCTTC. Translating gives CASSPRPLRQGSIDYGYTF.

The CDR3, as DNA: TGTGCCAGCAGTCTAACAGGGGGCCATGGCACCGGGGAGCTGTTTTTT. This gives the protein CASSLTGGHGTGELFF. The chain carries TRBV28 and TRBJ2-2, with TRBD1 matching over 9 bases. CDR3 length: 16 amino acids. Germline CDR1 MDHEN, CDR2 SYDVKM. Germline trimming cut 5 bases from V and 4 bases from J; bases unmatched to any gene: 8.

The chain links TRBV6-5 to TRBJ2-1; tentative D call: TRBD1 (5 bases). Deletions cut 2 bases from V and 4 bases from J, with 12 bases between. This CDR3 contains 15 residues. Germline loops: CDR1 MNHEY, CDR2 SVGAGI. The CDR3 nucleotides are TGTGCCAGCAGTTACAAGCAGGGCGCGTACAATGAGCAGTTCTTC. It codes for CASSYKQGAYNEQFF.

The rearrangement links TRBV6-5 to TRBJ2-7; 9 nucleotides align to TRBD1. This CDR3 has 15 amino acids. CDR1 is MNHEY and CDR2 is SVGAGI in the germline V gene. With 4 bases clipped from V and 5 bases from J, the junction kept 9 bases outside the gene matches. CDR3 DNA sequence: TGTGCCAGCAGTTTCCGGGACAGGGATCTGGACGAGCAGTACTTC. As protein: CASSFRDRDLDEQYF.

The chain joins TRBV4-1 to TRBJ2-5, with D tentatively TRBD1 (6 bases). The CDR3 sequence is 15 residues long. V lost 4 bases and J lost 10, with 22 bases in between. From germline, CDR1 is MGHRA and CDR2 YSYEKL. The CDR3 sequence is CASSRGAGQSGVQYF. The CDR3 DNA follows: TGCGCCAGCAGCCGGGGCGCTGGACAGAGTGGGGTCCAGTACTTC.

As DNA, the CDR3 is TGTGCCAGTAGTGGCACAGGGAATTCACCCCTCCACTTT. It encodes CASSGTGNSPLHF. J is TRBJ1-6 and V is TRBV19; D possibly corresponds to TRBD1 (6 bases). Germline-derived CDR1 and CDR2 are LNHDA and SQIVND (reference sequence). This CDR3 comprises 13 residues. V lost 5 bases, J lost 7 bases, and 9 bases lay in between. The complete variable domain, with remaining parts taken from reference TRBV19 and TRBJ1-6, reads DGGITQSPKYLFRKEGQNVTLSCEQNLNHDAMYWYRQDPGQGLRLIYYSQIVNDFQKGDIAEGYSVSREKKESFPLTVTSAQKNPTAFYLCASSGTGNSPLHFGNGTRLTVT.

The chain uses TRBV24-1 and TRBJ2-3; 7 bases agree with TRBD1. Trimming took 12 bases from V and 6 from J; bases not matched to a gene: 14. In germline, CDR1 is KGHDR, CDR2 SFDVKD. This CDR3 is built from 14 residues. In DNA form, the CDR3 reads TGTGCCGCGCAGGGGGTCAGGGCCCTGGATACGCAGTATTTT. It is translated as CAAQGVRALDTQYF.

The rearrangement uses TRBV7-2 and TRBJ2-7; D uncertain. CDR3 length equals 13 residues. CDR1 SGHTA and CDR2 FQGNSA come from the germline V gene. V was pared by 1 base and J by 9 bases, with 13 bases between. CDR3 in amino acids: CASSLDTRLGQYF. The CDR3 nucleotides are TGTGCCAGCAGCTTAGACACCCGGCTAGGGCAGTACTTC.

This clone was counted many times. The chain has TRBV18 and TRBJ1-3, with D hard to call. CDR3 length equals 16 residues. Trimming shortened V by 3 bases and J by 0 bases, and 12 bases separated the two germline ends. CDR1 KGHSH and CDR2 LQKENI come from the germline V gene. Here the CDR3 reads CASSPTQGVSGNTIYF. The CDR3 nucleotides are TGTGCCAGCTCACCCACCCAAGGAGTCTCTGGAAACACCATATATTTT.

The V gene is TRBV7-2, the J gene TRBJ2-7; TRBD2 matches at 7 bases. CDR3 length: 15 amino acids. CDR1 and CDR2 (germline): SGHTA, FQGNSA. Trimming at V came to 5 bases and at J to 2 bases, leaving 9 bases not matched to a gene. The CDR3 protein is CASSPGEGKTYEQYF. The DNA for the CDR3 is TGTGCCAGCAGCCCCGGGGAGGGGAAAACCTACGAGCAGTACTTC.

The V and J genes are TRBV2 and TRBJ1-4, with 9 bases lining up with TRBD1. The germline V gene has CDR1 SNHLY and CDR2 FYNNEI. V trimming: 8 bases; J trimming: 7 bases; junction bases outside the gene matches: 8. The CDR3 contains 14 residues. The CDR3 DNA sequence: TGTGCCAGCCGGGACAGGGTGAAGACTGAAAAACTGTTTTTT. It is translated as CASRDRVKTEKLFF.

DNA for the CDR3: TGTGCCAGTACCAGACAAGGAAACACCATATATTTT. This gives the protein CASTRQGNTIYF. The chain links TRBV19 to TRBJ1-3; the D is unclear. The CDR3 contains 12 residues. Trimming cost V 7 bases and J 4 bases, with 8 bases left between them. Germline lookup yields CDR1 LNHDA and CDR2 SQIVND (reference sequence).

The rearrangement links TRBV19 to TRBJ2-5; 9 bases line up with TRBD2. The CDR3 runs to 16 residues. Trimming cost V 1 base and J 5 bases; bases outside gene matches: 8. Germline lookup yields CDR1 LNHDA and CDR2 SQIVND (reference sequence). CDR3 nucleotides: TGTGCCAGTAGTATAGTAACCGGGACTAGCCTGGAGACCCAGTACTTC. Amino acid sequence: CASSIVTGTSLETQYF.

V gene TRBV11-3 combines with J gene TRBJ2-7, with TRBD1 identical over 10 bases. The CDR3 sequence is 14 residues long. Germline values: CDR1 SGHNT, CDR2 YENEEA. V lost 3 bases, J lost 4 bases, and 3 bases stayed unmatched. As DNA, the CDR3 is TGTGCCAGCAGCTTGACAGGGGGCGAATACGAGCAGTACTTC. It is translated as CASSLTGGEYEQYF. Full variable domain (outside the CDR3, taken from reference TRBV11-3 and TRBJ2-7): EAGVVQSPRYKIIEKKQPVAFWCNPISGHNTLYWYLQNLGQGPELLIRYENEEAVDDSQLPKDRFSAERLKGVDSTLKIQPAELGDSAVYLCASSLTGGEYEQYFGPGTRLTVT.

The V gene is TRBV5-1, the J gene TRBJ2-5, with 8 bases that match TRBD1. The CDR3 spans 15 residues. CDR1 is SGHRS, CDR2 YFSETQ, per germline. V dropped 4 bases and J dropped 4; count of bases not matched to a gene: 9. CDR3 in amino acids: CASSTRQGQGETQYF. The CDR3 DNA follows: TGCGCCAGCAGCACCAGACAGGGGCAAGGAGAGACCCAGTACTTC.

The rearrangement joins TRBV5-4 to TRBJ2-7; D ambiguous. V lost 1 base and J lost 0, with 5 bases in between. This CDR3 has 13 amino acids. Germline V lookup: CDR1 SGHNT, CDR2 YYREEE (reference sequence). This CDR3 is CASSLWPSYEQYF. In DNA form, the CDR3 reads TGTGCCAGCAGCTTGTGGCCCTCCTACGAGCAGTACTTC.

This chain links TRBV9 with TRBJ1-3; possible D gene TRBD1, 6 bases. CDR3 length: 16 residues. Trimming removed 3 bases at V and 3 bases at J, with 16 bases between. Germline V gene lookup returns CDR1 SGDLS and CDR2 YYNGEE. The CDR3 reads CASSGLGGGRGNTIYF. The CDR3, as DNA: TGTGCCAGCAGCGGACTTGGGGGGGGCCGTGGAAACACCATATATTTT.

This clone appeared a few times. This chain uses TRBV11-2 with TRBJ2-3; 7 bases line up with TRBD1. Germline loops: CDR1 SGHAT, CDR2 FQNNGV. J lost 3 bases, V lost 0 bases, and 6 bases had no gene match. This CDR3 contains 16 residues. CDR3: CASSLDRDRGTDTQYF. The CDR3 bases are TGTGCCAGCAGCTTAGATCGGGACAGAGGAACAGATACGCAGTATTTT. The full variable domain, completed using reference TRBV11-2 and TRBJ2-3, is EAGVAQSPRYKIIEKRQSVAFWCNPISGHATLYWYQQILGQGPKLLIQFQNNGVVDDSQLPKDRFSAERLKGVDSTLKIQPAKLEDSAVYLCASSLDRDRGTDTQYFGPGTRLTVL.

This chain joins TRBV14 and TRBJ1-5, with D perhaps matching TRBD1 (6 bases). Germline V gene sequence: CDR1 SGHDN, CDR2 FVKESK. This CDR3 comprises 14 residues. V was cut by 4 bases and J by 7 bases, with 14 bases left in between. For the CDR3, the DNA is TGTGCCAGCAGCCCCACAGGGCCGGGGCAGCCCCAGCATTTT. Protein: CASSPTGPGQPQHF.

V is TRBV2 and J is TRBJ1-1; 8 bases fit TRBD1. The CDR3 sequence is 16 residues long. CDR1 is SNHLY, CDR2 FYNNEI, per germline. With 7 bases clipped from V and 4 bases from J, the junction kept 14 bases outside the gene matches. The CDR3 region is CASTSDRVGGTTEAFF. CDR3 coding DNA: TGTGCCAGCACCTCGGACAGGGTTGGGGGGACCACTGAAGCTTTCTTT.

This clone was observed a few times. The V and J genes are TRBV18 and TRBJ2-2, with D possibly being TRBD2 (7 bases). The V gene's germline CDR1 is KGHSH and CDR2 LQKENI. The length of the CDR3 is 16 residues. Trimming shortened V by 3 bases and J by 4 bases, and 15 bases separated the two germline ends. CDR3 protein: CASSPTGGAVTGELFF. DNA for the CDR3: TGTGCCAGCTCACCGACGGGGGGCGCGGTCACCGGGGAGCTGTTTTTT. Using reference TRBV18 and TRBJ2-2 for the parts outside the CDR3, the full variable domain is NAGVMQNPRHLVRRRGQEARLRCSPMKGHSHVYWYRQLPEEGLKFMVYLQKENIIDESGMPKERFSAEFPKEGPSILRIQQVVRGDSAAYFCASSPTGGAVTGELFFGEGSRLTVL.

The gene calls are TRBV11-3 and TRBJ2-1, with a possible D match to TRBD1 (6 bases). The CDR3 is 16 amino acids. Germline CDR1 is SGHNT and CDR2 is YENEEA. Trimming pared 5 bases from V and 0 bases from J, leaving 14 bases between. The CDR3 nucleotides read TGTGCCAGCAGCCCCAGGGGTTGGAGCTCCTACAATGAGCAGTTCTTC. Protein sequence: CASSPRGWSSYNEQFF.

V usage is TRBV5-6 and J usage is TRBJ1-3; D possibly corresponds to TRBD1 (5 bases). Germline lookup yields CDR1 SGHDT and CDR2 YYEEEE. Trimming took 4 bases from V and 4 from J, leaving 9 bases between them. The CDR3 totals 13 residues. CDR3 in DNA: TGTGCCAGCAGCATATACAGGGGAAACACCATATATTTT. Translating it yields CASSIYRGNTIYF.